Following are 27 T cell receptor beta chains from one sample sequenced in a study of breast tumors, draining lymph nodes, adjacent tissues. MiXCR, applied by TCRdb to the multiplex PCR reads, yields one record per CDR3 protein. The table lists 10,000 or so distinct CDR3 sequences, about two fifths of them singletons, with 12% to 15% in the top ten. Sequencing was carried out using tumor-adjacent breast tissue. The receptors originated from a female donor with breast cancer. Some clones in this sample may be carry-over from other donors' samples.

Ten or more counts support this clonotype. The chain joins TRBV24-1 to TRBJ2-1, with a weak D call TRBD2 (5 bases). Germline CDR1 KGHDR, CDR2 SFDVKD. Deletions cut 9 bases from V and 7 bases from J, with 18 bases between. The CDR3 sequence is 14 residues long. CDR3 DNA: TGTGCCACCCGCTCCGGACTGGGAGATAATGAGCAGTTCTTC. This sequence encodes CATRSGLGDNEQFF.

The chain links TRBV15 to TRBJ1-2, with D perhaps matching TRBD1 (5 bases). The CDR3 runs 16 residues. V lost 3 bases and J 2 bases, leaving 16 bases between the germline ends. Germline CDR1 LNHNV, CDR2 YYDKDF (reference sequence). The CDR3 region is CATSSAREGLNYGYTF. Written as DNA, the CDR3 is TGTGCCACCAGCAGTGCCAGGGAGGGATTGAACTATGGCTACACCTTC.

This clonotype has at least ten counts. The chain recombines TRBV6-1 with TRBJ2-1, with 11 positions matching TRBD2. The junction had 7 bases not matched to a gene; V was cut back by 4 bases and J by 5 bases. CDR1 is MNHNS and CDR2 is SASEGT in the germline V gene. The CDR3 length is 16 residues. DNA of the CDR3: TGTGCCAGCAGTGGGCTTAGCGGGAGGGCCAACAATGAGCAGTTCTTC. Translated: CASSGLSGRANNEQFF.

This CDR3 reads CASSERLGEQYF. The CDR3 nucleotides are TGTGCCAGCAGTGAACGGCTAGGGGAGCAGTACTTC. The rearrangement uses TRBV2 and TRBJ2-7, with D unclear. The CDR3 covers 12 residues. V was clipped by 2 bases and J by 7 bases, with 9 bases between them. Germline CDR1 and CDR2: SNHLY and FYNNEI.

This clonotype came up many times. This chain joins TRBV28 and TRBJ2-1; 7 bases align to TRBD1. CDR3 length: 17 residues. J lost 0 bases, V lost 8 bases, and 13 bases had no gene match. CDR1 is MDHEN, CDR2 SYDVKM, per germline. The CDR3 DNA reads TGTGCCAGCGATAGGGGGCAGGGTTTGAGCTCCTACAATGAGCAGTTCTTC. Encoded protein: CASDRGQGLSSYNEQFF.

This clonotype was recorded many times. V gene TRBV5-5 combines with J gene TRBJ2-7; 9 bases map to TRBD1. The CDR3 sequence is 14 residues long. With V trimmed by 5 bases and J by 4 bases, 7 bases remained unmatched. Per germline, CDR1 SGHKS and CDR2 YYEKEE (reference sequence). The DNA of the CDR3 is TGTGCCAGCAGTTCTACAGGGGGCGGTTACGAGCAGTACTTC. Protein sequence: CASSSTGGGYEQYF.

By sample share, this clonotype is medium-sized. The chain has TRBV27 and TRBJ1-5; D gene uncertain. The CDR3 totals 11 residues. Germline V gene data show CDR1 as MNHEY and CDR2 as SMNVEV (reference sequence). V shed 2 bases and J shed 6 bases, with 2 bases lying between them. The CDR3 loop reads CASSLGQPQHF. In DNA, the CDR3 is TGTGCCAGCAGTTTAGGTCAGCCCCAGCATTTT.

A note on this clonotype: The final CDR3 position lacks the conserved phenylalanine or tryptophan, pointing to a likely read error. CDR3 sequence reads: CASSPSPGQVNNEQFL. DNA for the CDR3: TGTGCCAGCAGCCCATCTCCGGGACAGGTCAACAATGAGCAGTTCTTG. The V gene is TRBV11-2, the J gene TRBJ2-1, with 8 bases matching TRBD1. The CDR3 is 16 residues long. The J segment lost 5 bases and the V segment lost 5 bases, leaving 11 bases of the junction unmatched. CDR1 is SGHAT, CDR2 FQNNGV, per germline.

This clonotype was observed a single time. This may be a read error, as it is one base from a much larger clone. The V and J genes are TRBV14 and TRBJ2-6, with D perhaps TRBD1 (5 bases). The CDR3 covers 15 residues. The V gene's germline CDR1 is SGHDN and CDR2 FVKESK. CDR3 amino acids: CASSQVTSGANVPTF. The CDR3 region has the DNA TGTGCCAGCAGCCAAGTTACCTCTGGGGCCAACGTCCCGACTTTC.

Many counts were recorded for this clonotype. The chain uses TRBV29-1 and TRBJ1-3; possibly TRBD1 for D (6 bases). Germline CDR1 and CDR2: SQVTM and ANQGSEA. The CDR3 sequence is 15 residues long. With 7 bases removed from V and 2 bases from J, the gap between germline ends came to 18 bases. CDR3 in amino acids: CSASGVPPAGNTIYF. CDR3 in DNA: TGCAGCGCGTCAGGGGTCCCCCCCGCTGGAAACACCATATATTTT.

This clonotype has at least ten counts. The V and J genes are TRBV9 and TRBJ2-2; unclear D gene. Per the germline V gene, CDR1 is SGDLS and CDR2 is YYNGEE. V shed 3 bases and J shed 4 bases, with 10 bases lying between them. This CDR3 is 14 amino acids long. The CDR3 nucleotides are TGTGCCAGCAGCGCCGGGTTGATCACCGGGGAGCTGTTTTTT. Translation gives CASSAGLITGELFF.

This clonotype is classed as medium-sized (0.01 to 0.1%). The chain is built from TRBV6-1 and TRBJ1-2, with D uncertain. V was shortened by 4 bases and J by 0 bases, with 12 bases between the two germline ends. This CDR3 region has 15 residues. The germline V gene encodes CDR1 MNHNS and CDR2 SASEGT. The CDR3 DNA reads TGTGCCAGCAGTGGATCCGGGTCTTCTAACTATGGCTACACCTTC. It codes for CASSGSGSSNYGYTF.

Judged by abundance, this clonotype is medium-sized (0.01 to 0.1%). The chain carries TRBV2 and TRBJ1-2, with D perhaps matching TRBD1 (5 bases). This CDR3 is built from 13 residues. The V and J ends lost 5 bases and 6 bases respectively, with 13 bases between them. The germline V gene encodes CDR1 SNHLY and CDR2 FYNNEI. CDR3 in amino acids: CASSPDSADGYTF. CDR3 coding DNA: TGTGCCAGCAGTCCCGACAGTGCAGATGGCTACACCTTC.

The V call is TRBV10-2, the J call TRBJ2-7; D is perhaps TRBD2 (6 bases). Trimming pared 0 bases from V and 2 bases from J, leaving 14 bases between. This CDR3 has 16 residues. Looked up from germline, CDR1 is WSHSY and CDR2 is SAAADI. The CDR3 loop reads CASSESIRGGTYEQYF. As DNA, the CDR3 is TGCGCCAGCAGTGAGTCAATAAGGGGAGGAACCTACGAGCAGTACTTC.

The chain joins TRBV20-1 to TRBJ1-6; the D gene is possibly TRBD1 (6 bases). Trimming removed 5 bases at V and 8 bases at J, with 13 bases between. CDR1 and CDR2 (germline): DFQATT, SNEGSKA (reference sequence). CDR3 size: 13 residues. CDR3: CSASSGQYSPLHF. DNA for the CDR3: TGCAGTGCTTCCTCTGGACAGTATTCACCCCTCCACTTT.

By proportion, this clonotype is medium-sized (0.01 to 0.1%). The V gene is TRBV9, the J gene TRBJ2-3, with 9 nucleotides matching TRBD1. This CDR3 contains 15 residues. The germline gives CDR1 SGDLS, CDR2 YYNGEE. Trimming cost V 3 bases and J 5 bases; bases outside gene matches: 7. CDR3 bases: TGTGCCAGCAGCGGCGGGACAGGGTCGGGAGATACGCAGTATTTT. Encoded protein: CASSGGTGSGDTQYF.

Notes on this clonotype: Because it lacks the conserved phenylalanine or tryptophan at the end, this CDR3 is likely a read error. This rearrangement joins TRBV5-6 to TRBJ2-1; 12 bases agree with TRBD2. The CDR3 runs to 19 residues. Germline CDR1 reads SGHDT; CDR2 reads YYEEEE. In DNA form, the CDR3 reads TGTGCTAGCAGCCCTAAAGGGACTAGCGGGTTATACTCCTACAATGAGCAGTTCTCC. It yields the protein CASSPKGTSGLYSYNEQFS.

This clonotype was seen a few times. The genes are TRBV20-1 and TRBJ2-7; TRBD1 might be the D (6 bases). V dropped 6 bases and J dropped 2 bases, with 14 bases sitting between them. This CDR3 spans 13 amino acids. CDR1 is DFQATT and CDR2 is SNEGSKA in the germline V gene (reference sequence). The CDR3 loop reads CSASQGHTYEQYF. The CDR3 nucleotides read TGCAGTGCATCGCAGGGGCACACCTACGAGCAGTACTTC.

In this sample, this clonotype turned up a few times. A read error is possible here, since a much larger clone lies one base away. This chain connects TRBV5-1 to TRBJ1-4; possibly TRBD1 for D (5 bases). Germline CDR1 and CDR2: SGHRS and YFSETQ. The CDR3 runs to 14 residues. For the CDR3, the DNA is TGCGCCAGCAGCTTGGACGGCGGGGGAGAAAAACTGCTTTTT. Its protein product is CASSLDGGGEKLLF.

This clonotype is medium-sized. The V and J genes are TRBV15 and TRBJ2-7; D call uncertain. The CDR3 extends over 12 amino acids. The V gene's germline CDR1 is LNHNV and CDR2 YYDKDF (reference sequence). V was cut by 0 bases and J by 7 bases, with 7 bases left in between. CDR3 bases: TGTGCCACCAGCAGAGATGTGCAAGAGCAGTACTTC. The encoded protein is CATSRDVQEQYF. Full variable domain (remainder filled in from reference TRBV15 and TRBJ2-7): DAMVIQNPRYQVTQFGKPVTLSCSQTLNHNVMYWYQQKSSQAPKLLFHYYDKDFNNEADTPDNFQSRRPNTSFCFLDIRSPGLGDTAMYLCATSRDVQEQYFGPGTRLTVT.

This clonotype counts as medium-sized (0.01 to 0.1%). The chain has TRBV7-8 and TRBJ2-1; the D gene is possibly TRBD2 (5 bases). CDR1 is SGHVS and CDR2 is FQNEAQ in the germline V gene. V lost 4 bases to trimming and J lost 10 bases, with 17 bases between them. This CDR3 has 14 amino acids. The CDR3 bases are TGTGCCAGCAGCTCCGGACTCCCGCTACGGGAGCAGTTCTTC. It translates to CASSSGLPLREQFF.

This clonotype was detected many times. The V gene is TRBV20-1, the J gene TRBJ1-5, with D possibly matching TRBD1 (6 bases). The CDR3 extends over 16 amino acids. CDR1 is DFQATT, CDR2 SNEGSKA, per germline (reference sequence). V gave up 5 bases and J gave up 0 bases, with 17 bases separating them. The CDR3 nucleotides are TGCAGTGCTCGGAGGGGGGGGGCGTATAGCAATCAGCCCCAGCATTTT. It specifies CSARRGGAYSNQPQHF.

The table lists this clonotype with many counts. The chain uses TRBV24-1 and TRBJ2-2; the D is unclear. This CDR3 contains 15 residues. The V gene lost 0 bases and the J gene lost 1 base, with 5 bases spanning the gap. From germline, CDR1 is KGHDR and CDR2 SFDVKD. The CDR3 sequence is CATSDLMGNTGELFF. DNA for the CDR3: TGTGCCACCAGTGATTTGATGGGGAACACCGGGGAGCTGTTTTTT.

The chain employs TRBV7-9 and TRBJ2-2, with TRBD2 matching 7 bases. CDR1 SEHNR and CDR2 FQNEAQ come from the germline V gene (reference sequence). The ends lost 5 bases at V and 5 bases at J; junction bases unmatched: 11. This CDR3 comprises 16 residues. CDR3 nucleotides: TGTGCCAGCAGCCGCGGGGGTCTATTTGCTACCGGGGAGCTGTTTTTT. It codes for CASSRGGLFATGELFF. Full variable domain (missing parts from reference TRBV7-9 and TRBJ2-2): DTGVSQNPRHKITKRGQNVTFRCDPISEHNRLYWYRQTLGQGPEFLTYFQNEAQLEKSRLLSDRFSAERPKGSFSTLEIQRTEQGDSAMYLCASSRGGLFATGELFFGEGSRLTVL.

This chain connects TRBV18 to TRBJ2-2; D gene ambiguous. The length of the CDR3 is 15 residues. Germline values: CDR1 KGHSH, CDR2 LQKENI. V lost 8 bases to trimming and J lost 6 bases, with 19 bases between them. The CDR3 DNA reads as TGTGCCAGCGAGGAGATGGGGAAATTAGCCGGGGAGCTGTTTTTT. Amino acid sequence: CASEEMGKLAGELFF.

A remark on this clonotype: A read error is possible here, since a much larger clone lies one base away. The CDR3 carries no conserved terminal phenylalanine or tryptophan, so it likely arises from a read error. The chain combines TRBV2 with TRBJ2-2, with 8 nucleotides matching TRBD1. With 4 bases clipped from V and 2 bases from J, the junction kept 3 bases outside the gene matches. This CDR3 comprises 15 residues. Per the germline V gene, CDR1 is SNHLY and CDR2 is FYNNEI. DNA for the CDR3: TGTGCCAGCAGTGGGACAGGGCGAAACACCGGGGAGCTGTTTTCT. This gives the protein CASSGTGRNTGELFS.

This chain uses TRBV7-9 with TRBJ1-3, with D hard to call. Trimming took 5 bases from V and 3 from J, leaving 5 bases between them. Germline V CDR1 and CDR2: SEHNR, FQNEAQ (reference sequence). This CDR3 has 12 residues. CDR3 nucleotide sequence: TGTGCCAGCAGCCAAAGTGGAAACACCATATATTTT. This encodes CASSQSGNTIYF.